The 19 T cell receptor beta chains reported below all come from one sample, sequenced in a study of CD8 T cell repertoires and HIV-1 epitope variants. Sequencing used immunoSEQ multiplex PCR; TCRdb keeps in-frame clones, though not all of them. The table includes a few thousand clones, about three fifths detected once. These receptors lack a known antigen. The sample taken for sequencing was cultured CD8+ T cells derived from PBMCs. The receptors were gathered from a male donor with HIV.

This clone has just a few counts. The genes are TRBV27 and TRBJ1-4; D not certain. From germline, CDR1 is MNHEY and CDR2 SMNVEV (reference sequence). V lost 6 bases to trimming and J lost 7 bases, with 18 bases between them. This CDR3 spans 15 amino acids. For the CDR3, the DNA is TGTGCCAGCAGACGTGGAGGATCATGGTTTGAAAAACTGTTTTTT. This codes for CASRRGGSWFEKLFF.

The CDR3 DNA reads as TGTGCCAGCAGTCAGGGGCCAATTGGCTACGAGCAGTACTTC. It specifies CASSQGPIGYEQYF. The chain combines TRBV27 with TRBJ2-7, with a weak D call TRBD1 (6 bases). The CDR3 length is 14 residues. The ends were cut back, 5 bases at V and 3 bases at J, with 14 bases in the middle. Germline assignment: CDR1 MNHEY and CDR2 SMNVEV (reference sequence).

V is TRBV10-1 and J is TRBJ1-5; D unclear. Trimming pared 6 bases from V and 3 bases from J, leaving 9 bases between. Germline V gene lookup returns CDR1 WNHNN and CDR2 SYGVQD (reference sequence). The CDR3 loop spans 13 amino acids. In DNA, the CDR3 is TGCGCCAGCAGGATAGCCCTCAATCAGCCCCAGCATTTT. Protein sequence: CASRIALNQPQHF.

This chain connects TRBV4-2 to TRBJ2-7; TRBD2 aligns across 11 bases. The CDR3 consists of 14 residues. Per germline, CDR1 LGHNA and CDR2 YNFKEQ. The V and J ends lost 7 bases and 5 bases, in that order; junction bases with no gene match: 7. CDR3 residues: CASNNKLAGDEQYF. Here the CDR3 DNA reads TGTGCCAGCAATAACAAACTAGCGGGAGACGAGCAGTACTTC.

The V and J genes are TRBV6-5 and TRBJ2-3; TRBD1 is a possible D gene (6 bases). Germline loops: CDR1 MNHEY, CDR2 SVGAGI. The CDR3 is made up of 14 amino acids. Trimming removed 4 bases from V and 4 bases from J, with 12 bases in between. The CDR3 loop is CASSSLDSPDTQYF. The CDR3 nucleotides are TGTGCCAGCAGTTCCCTGGACAGCCCAGATACGCAGTATTTT.

The rearrangement links TRBV7-8 to TRBJ2-3, with TRBD2 matching over 15 bases. The CDR3 is made up of 17 amino acids. The germline V gene has CDR1 SGHVS and CDR2 FQNEAQ. After removal of 5 bases from V and 6 bases from J, the junction contained 9 bases not matched to a gene. Here the CDR3 DNA reads TGTGCCAGCAGCACCTGGACTAGCGGGGGGGCTACGGATACGCAGTATTTT. Protein sequence: CASSTWTSGGATDTQYF.

This sequence joins TRBV30 and TRBJ1-5; D is perhaps TRBD1 (6 bases). The V gene's germline CDR1 is GTSNPN and CDR2 SVGIG (reference sequence). Trimming shortened V by 0 bases and J by 2 bases, and 11 bases separated the two germline ends. The CDR3 length is 15 residues. The CDR3 region is CAWSVLGAGNQPQHF. In DNA form, the CDR3 reads TGTGCCTGGAGTGTACTGGGGGCAGGCAATCAGCCCCAGCATTTT.

The chain joins TRBV7-9 to TRBJ2-5; maybe TRBD1 (5 bases). The J call may be faulty, since TRBJ2-7 better matches the DNA end. This CDR3 contains 14 residues. Germline values: CDR1 SEHNR, CDR2 FQNEAQ (reference sequence). CDR3 sequence (DNA): TGTGCCAGCAGCCACGAGGTCCAGGGCTACGAGCAGTACTTC. As protein: CASSHEVQGYEQYF.

The V call is TRBV2, the J call TRBJ2-2; D not resolved. CDR1 and CDR2 (germline): SNHLY, FYNNEI. Trimming removed 3 bases from V and 1 base from J, with 6 bases in between. The CDR3 runs 14 residues. The CDR3 DNA reads as TGTGCCAGCAGTGACAGATTGAACACCGGGGAGCTGTTTTTT. This sequence encodes CASSDRLNTGELFF.

The rearrangement uses TRBV29-1 and TRBJ2-5; D could derive from TRBD1 or TRBD2 (5 bases each). The germline gives CDR1 SQVTM, CDR2 ANQGSEA. The CDR3 consists of 15 residues. The V and J ends lost 3 bases and 0 bases respectively, with 14 bases between them. The CDR3 loop reads CSVEGSRGYQETQYF. The CDR3 nucleotides read TGCAGCGTTGAGGGGAGTAGGGGATACCAAGAGACCCAGTACTTC.

This clone was seen a single time. The rearrangement uses TRBV7-6 and TRBJ2-3, with a possible D match to TRBD2 (6 bases). V lost 2 bases and J 0 bases, leaving 12 bases between the germline ends. The germline gives CDR1 SGHVS, CDR2 FNYEAQ. This CDR3 has 16 amino acids. The CDR3 coding sequence is TGTGCCAGCAGCTTAAGCGTCGGGACTAGCACAGATACGCAGTATTTT. The encoded protein is CASSLSVGTSTDTQYF.

The V gene is TRBV30, the J gene TRBJ2-1; maybe TRBD2 (5 bases). The CDR3 extends over 16 amino acids. Trimming took off 2 bases at V and 8 bases at J, with 22 bases between the two ends. Germline V gives CDR1 GTSNPN, CDR2 SVGIG (reference sequence). CDR3 region: CAWSNPWKGEADEQFF. CDR3 coding DNA: TGTGCCTGGAGTAACCCCTGGAAGGGAGAAGCCGATGAGCAGTTCTTC. Complete variable domain (other parts from reference TRBV30 and TRBJ2-1): SQTIHQWPATLVQPVGSPLSLECTVEGTSNPNLYWYRQAAGRGLQLLFYSVGIGQISSEVPQNLSASRPQDRQFILSSKKLLLSDSGFYLCAWSNPWKGEADEQFFGPGTRLTVL.

The chain couples TRBV29-1 to TRBJ2-2; possibly TRBD2 for D (6 bases). Trimming took 4 bases from V and 2 from J, leaving 11 bases between them. Germline CDR1 SQVTM, CDR2 ANQGSEA. There are 14 residues in the CDR3. The CDR3 sequence is CSVAGGPNTGELFF. DNA for the CDR3: TGCAGCGTTGCCGGGGGACCCAACACCGGGGAGCTGTTTTTT.

The rearrangement links TRBV10-3 to TRBJ1-1; possible D gene TRBD1, 5 bases. There are 15 residues in the CDR3. The V and J ends lost 5 bases and 0 bases respectively, with 13 bases between them. Germline V gives CDR1 ENHRY, CDR2 SYGVKD. The CDR3 bases are TGTGCCATCAGTCTGGGACCTAGAGTGAACACTGAAGCTTTCTTT. Translating it yields CAISLGPRVNTEAFF.

This clone was detected a few times. The chain has TRBV5-1 and TRBJ2-7, with a weak D call TRBD1 (7 bases). Germline V CDR1 and CDR2: SGHRS, YFSETQ. The CDR3 has 15 residues. The V end lost 4 bases, the J end lost 3 bases, and 17 bases lay between the germline ends. The CDR3 DNA is TGCGCCAGCAGCCCGACAGGGAGGACCTTCTACGAGCAGTACTTC. It codes for CASSPTGRTFYEQYF.

This chain joins TRBV4-2 and TRBJ2-3, with TRBD1 matching 9 bases. Losses at the gene ends were 1 base for V and 14 bases for J; bases not matched to a gene: 7. The CDR3 consists of 13 residues. Germline V CDR1 and CDR2: LGHNA, YNFKEQ. The DNA of the CDR3 is TGTGCCAGCAGCCAAGCTTCACAGGGGGCAAGGTATTTT. It translates to CASSQASQGARYF.

The chain couples TRBV7-9 to TRBJ2-7; D is ambiguous. Germline V gives CDR1 SEHNR, CDR2 FQNEAQ (reference sequence). V was cut by 1 base and J by 2 bases, with 6 bases left in between. The CDR3 consists of 13 residues. The CDR3 region is CASSLEETYEQYF. The CDR3 bases are TGTGCCAGCAGCTTAGAGGAAACCTACGAGCAGTACTTC.

The chain has TRBV7-9 and TRBJ1-5, with no clear D. The V gene lost 5 bases and the J gene lost 2 bases, with 16 bases spanning the gap. Germline loops: CDR1 SEHNR, CDR2 FQNEAQ (reference sequence). The CDR3 is made up of 16 amino acids. CDR3 loop: CASSDARAGGNQPQHF. DNA for the CDR3: TGTGCCAGCAGCGATGCTCGGGCTGGGGGCAATCAGCCCCAGCATTTT.

The chain uses TRBV6-1 and TRBJ1-1, with D unresolved. V was shortened by 3 bases and J by 3 bases, with 5 bases between the two germline ends. Germline V lookup: CDR1 MNHNS, CDR2 SASEGT. The CDR3 length is 12 residues. The CDR3: CASSELYTEAFF. The CDR3 bases are TGTGCCAGCAGTGAGTTGTACACTGAAGCTTTCTTT.